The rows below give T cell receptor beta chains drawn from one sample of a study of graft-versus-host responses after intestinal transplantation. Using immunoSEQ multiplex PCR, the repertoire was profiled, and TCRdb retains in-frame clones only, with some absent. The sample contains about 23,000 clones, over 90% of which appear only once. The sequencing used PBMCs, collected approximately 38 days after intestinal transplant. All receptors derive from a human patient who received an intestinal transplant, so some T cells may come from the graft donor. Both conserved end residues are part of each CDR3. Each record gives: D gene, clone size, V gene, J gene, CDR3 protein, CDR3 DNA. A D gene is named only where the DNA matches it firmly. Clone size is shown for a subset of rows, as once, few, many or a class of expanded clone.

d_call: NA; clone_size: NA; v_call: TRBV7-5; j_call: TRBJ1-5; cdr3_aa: CASTPGGDQPQHF; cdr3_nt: TGTGCCAGCACCCCCGGGGGGGATCAGCCCCAGCATTTT
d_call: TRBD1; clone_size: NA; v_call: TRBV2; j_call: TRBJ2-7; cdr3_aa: CASSMGTGGYEQYF; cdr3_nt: TGTGCCAGCAGTATGGGGACAGGGGGCTACGAGCAGTACTTC
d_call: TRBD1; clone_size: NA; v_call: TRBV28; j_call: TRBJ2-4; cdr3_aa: CASSWRQGKNIQYF; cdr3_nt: TGTGCCAGCAGTTGGAGACAGGGCAAAAACATTCAGTACTTC
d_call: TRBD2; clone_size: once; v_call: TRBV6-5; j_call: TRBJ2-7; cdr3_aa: CASSYHAGGAPGEQYF; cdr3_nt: TGTGCCAGCAGTTATCACGCGGGGGGAGCCCCAGGCGAGCAGTACTTC
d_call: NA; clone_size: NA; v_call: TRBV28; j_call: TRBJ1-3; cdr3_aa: CASRPQDRTIYSGNTIYF; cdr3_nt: TGTGCCAGCAGACCACAGGACAGAACAATTTACTCTGGAAACACCATATATTTT
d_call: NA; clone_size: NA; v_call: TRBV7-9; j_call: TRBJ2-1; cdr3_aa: CASSQRNQQGGNNEQFF; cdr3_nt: TGTGCCAGCAGCCAACGGAACCAACAGGGCGGGAACAATGAGCAGTTCTTC
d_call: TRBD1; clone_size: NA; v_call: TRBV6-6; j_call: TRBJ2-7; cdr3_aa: CASSAPGQPTYEQYF; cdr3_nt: TGTGCCAGCAGTGCACCGGGACAGCCGACCTACGAGCAGTACTTC
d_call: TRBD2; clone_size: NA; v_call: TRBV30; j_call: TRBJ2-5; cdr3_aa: CAWARGGGTWGQETQYF; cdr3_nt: TGTGCCTGGGCCCGGGGGGGCGGTACATGGGGGCAAGAGACCCAGTACTTC
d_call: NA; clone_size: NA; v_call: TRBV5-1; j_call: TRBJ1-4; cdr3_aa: CASSADKATNEKLFF; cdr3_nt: TGCGCCAGCAGCGCCGATAAAGCAACTAATGAAAAACTGTTTTTT
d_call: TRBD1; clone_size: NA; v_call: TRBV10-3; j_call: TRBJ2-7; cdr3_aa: CAIKGGTGRWVEQYF; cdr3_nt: TGTGCCATCAAAGGTGGGACAGGGCGGTGGGTCGAGCAGTACTTC
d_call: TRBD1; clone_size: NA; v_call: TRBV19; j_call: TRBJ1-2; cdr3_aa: CASSPGTEIIGYTF; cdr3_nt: TGTGCCAGTAGTCCCGGGACAGAGATCATCGGCTACACCTTC
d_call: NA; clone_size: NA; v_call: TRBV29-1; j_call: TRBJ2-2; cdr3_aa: CSVDWDTNTGELFF; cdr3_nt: TGCAGCGTTGATTGGGATACGAACACCGGGGAGCTGTTTTTT
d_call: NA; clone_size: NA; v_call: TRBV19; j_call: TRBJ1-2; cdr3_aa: CASSPQGGDYGYTF; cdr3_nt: TGTGCCAGTAGTCCACAGGGCGGGGACTATGGCTACACCTTC
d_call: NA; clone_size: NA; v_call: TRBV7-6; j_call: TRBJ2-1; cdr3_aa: CASSSYQGWGEQFF; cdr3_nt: TGTGCCAGCAGCTCATACCAGGGGTGGGGTGAGCAGTTCTTC
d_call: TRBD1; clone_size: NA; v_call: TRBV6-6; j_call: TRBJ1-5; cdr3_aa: CASSSQQGAGQPQHF; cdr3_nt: TGTGCCAGCAGTTCACAACAGGGGGCCGGGCAGCCCCAGCATTTT
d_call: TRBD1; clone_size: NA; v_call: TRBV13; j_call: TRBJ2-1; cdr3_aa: CASSLRDRVINEQFF; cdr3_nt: TGTGCCAGCAGCTTGCGGGACAGGGTTATTAATGAGCAGTTCTTC
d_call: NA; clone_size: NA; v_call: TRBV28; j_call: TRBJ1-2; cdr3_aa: CASSPDRGLNYGYTF; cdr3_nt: TGTGCCAGCAGCCCCGACCGGGGACTTAACTATGGCTACACCTTC
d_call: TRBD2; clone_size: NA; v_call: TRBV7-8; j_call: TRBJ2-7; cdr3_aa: CASSLEASGPYEQYF; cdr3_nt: TGTGCCAGCAGCTTAGAGGCTAGCGGACCCTACGAGCAGTACTTC
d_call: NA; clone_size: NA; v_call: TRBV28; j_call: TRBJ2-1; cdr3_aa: CASSFRLGGEQFF; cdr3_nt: TGTGCCAGCAGCTTCCGCCTAGGGGGGGAGCAGTTCTTC
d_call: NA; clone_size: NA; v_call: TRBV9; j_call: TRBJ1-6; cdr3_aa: CASSPRTAENNSPLHF; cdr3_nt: TGTGCCAGCAGCCCCCGAACGGCTGAGAATAATTCACCCCTCCACTTT
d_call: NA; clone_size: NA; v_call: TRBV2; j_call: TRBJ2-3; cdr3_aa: CASSVKDTQYF; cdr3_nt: TGTGCCAGCAGTGTGAAAGATACGCAGTATTTT
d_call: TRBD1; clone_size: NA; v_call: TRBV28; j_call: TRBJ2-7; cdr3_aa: CASSPRTGDYEQYF; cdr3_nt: TGTGCCAGCAGTCCGCGGACAGGCGACTACGAGCAGTACTTC
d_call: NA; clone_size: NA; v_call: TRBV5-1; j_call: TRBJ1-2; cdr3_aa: CASSLRPIYGYTF; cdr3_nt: TGCGCCAGCAGCTTGAGGCCAATCTATGGCTACACCTTC
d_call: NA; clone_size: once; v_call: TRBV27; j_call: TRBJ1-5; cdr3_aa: CASSLGVNQPQHF; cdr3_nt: TGTGCCAGCAGTTTAGGGGTCAATCAGCCCCAGCATTTT
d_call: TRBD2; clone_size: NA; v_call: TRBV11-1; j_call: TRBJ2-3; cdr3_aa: CASSPAPGTSGRDTDTQYF; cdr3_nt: TGTGCCAGCAGCCCTGCCCCCGGGACTAGCGGGAGGGACACAGATACGCAGTATTTT
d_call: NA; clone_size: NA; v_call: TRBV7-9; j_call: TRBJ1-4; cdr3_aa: CASSLEGKEPPANEKLFF; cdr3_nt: TGTGCCAGCAGCTTAGAGGGCAAGGAGCCGCCAGCTAATGAAAAACTGTTTTTT
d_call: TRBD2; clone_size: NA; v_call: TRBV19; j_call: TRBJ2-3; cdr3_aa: CANISAGVSDTQYF; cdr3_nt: TGTGCCAACATCTCCGCGGGAGTCTCAGATACGCAGTATTTT
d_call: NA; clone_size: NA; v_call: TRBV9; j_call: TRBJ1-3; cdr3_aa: CASSARTTDTIYF; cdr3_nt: TGTGCCAGCAGCGCCCGGACTACGGACACCATATATTTT
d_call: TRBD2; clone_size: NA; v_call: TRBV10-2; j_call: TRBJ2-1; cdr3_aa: CASSGGLGLFSKRNEQFF; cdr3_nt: TGCGCCAGCAGTGGCGGACTAGGGCTATTCTCTAAGCGCAATGAGCAGTTCTTC
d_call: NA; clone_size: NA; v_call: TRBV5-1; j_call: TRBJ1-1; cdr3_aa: CASSQGNTEAFF; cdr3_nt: TGCGCCAGCAGCCAGGGGAACACTGAAGCTTTCTTT
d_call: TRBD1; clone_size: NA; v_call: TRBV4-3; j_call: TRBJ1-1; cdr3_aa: CASSPLWTGEVNTEAFF; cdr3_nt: TGCGCCAGCAGCCCCCTATGGACAGGAGAGGTGAACACTGAAGCTTTCTTT
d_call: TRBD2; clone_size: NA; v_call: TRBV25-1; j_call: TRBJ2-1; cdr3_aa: CASSASGEQFF; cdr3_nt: TGTGCCAGCAGTGCTAGCGGTGAGCAGTTCTTC
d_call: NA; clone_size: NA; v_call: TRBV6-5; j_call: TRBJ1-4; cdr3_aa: CASSEISLGEKLFF; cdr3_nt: TGTGCCAGCAGTGAAATCTCCCTGGGTGAAAAACTGTTTTTT
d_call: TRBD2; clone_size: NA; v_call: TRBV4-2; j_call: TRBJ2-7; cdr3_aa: CASSQETSGLFYEQYF; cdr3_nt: TGTGCCAGCAGCCAAGAGACTAGCGGCCTGTTCTACGAGCAGTACTTC
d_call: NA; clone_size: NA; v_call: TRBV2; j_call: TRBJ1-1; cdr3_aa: CASKNTEAFF; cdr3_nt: TGTGCCAGCAAGAACACTGAAGCTTTCTTT
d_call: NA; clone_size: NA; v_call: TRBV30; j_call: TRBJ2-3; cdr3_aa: CAWSVLGTDTQYF; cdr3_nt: TGTGCCTGGAGTGTACTAGGCACAGATACGCAGTATTTT
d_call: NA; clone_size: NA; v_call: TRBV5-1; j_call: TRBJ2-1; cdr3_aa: CASSFRDFSYNEQFF; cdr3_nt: TGCGCCAGCAGCTTCCGGGACTTCTCCTACAATGAGCAGTTCTTC
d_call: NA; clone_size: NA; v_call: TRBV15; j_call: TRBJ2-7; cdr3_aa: CATRVGRFSYELYF; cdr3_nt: TGTGCCACCAGGGTGGGCAGATTCTCCTACGAGCTGTACTTC
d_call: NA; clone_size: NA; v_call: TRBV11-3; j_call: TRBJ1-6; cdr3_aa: CASRRGGAMSLHF; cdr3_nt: TGTGCCAGCCGGCGGGGAGGGGCGATGTCCCTCCACTTT
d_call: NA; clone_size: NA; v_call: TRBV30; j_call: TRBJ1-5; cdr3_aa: CAWTRGPNQPQHF; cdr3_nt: TGTGCCTGGACTCGGGGCCCAAATCAGCCCCAGCATTTT